These 14 T cell receptor beta chains were all obtained from the same sample, sequenced in a study of vaccination effects on CD4 cells after COVID-19. No antigen is known for these receptors. The repertoire was sequenced with immunoSEQ multiplex PCR; TCRdb's copy has only in-frame clones and lacks some. The repertoire holds fewer than 75,000 clones, with approximately 79% as singletons. The culture ran for 10 days, and then CD4+ T cells were isolated. Either the BNT162b2 or mRNA-1273 vaccine was given to participants in two doses. Here the sequenced sample was CD4+ T cells from PBMCs cultured without peptide, taken after COVID-19 vaccination. The receptors come from a human donor who received a COVID-19 vaccine.

This chain connects TRBV19 to TRBJ1-2; TRBD1 agrees at 8 bases. V was clipped by 7 bases and J by 8 bases; unmatched bases: 15. Per the germline V gene, CDR1 is LNHDA and CDR2 is SQIVND (reference sequence). CDR3 size: 15 residues. The CDR3 reads CASNKQGASSWGYTF. The CDR3 bases are TGTGCCAGTAACAAGCAGGGGGCGAGTTCGTGGGGCTACACCTTC.

The chain uses TRBV11-2 and TRBJ1-4; D gene ambiguous. This CDR3 is 15 amino acids long. The ends were cut back, 5 bases at V and 2 bases at J, with 12 bases in the middle. The V gene's germline CDR1 is SGHAT and CDR2 FQNNGV. The CDR3 region is CASSTRPGTNEKLFF. In nucleotides, the CDR3 is TGTGCCAGCAGCACGAGACCGGGTACTAATGAAAAACTGTTTTTT. The full variable domain, in which reference TRBV11-2 and TRBJ1-4 provide the parts outside the CDR3, is EAGVAQSPRYKIIEKRQSVAFWCNPISGHATLYWYQQILGQGPKLLIQFQNNGVVDDSQLPKDRFSAERLKGVDSTLKIQPAKLEDSAVYLCASSTRPGTNEKLFFGSGTQLSVL.

The chain recombines TRBV10-1 with TRBJ2-3; D tentatively reads TRBD1 or TRBD2 (6 bases each). The CDR3 runs to 16 residues. Germline V gene sequence: CDR1 WNHNN, CDR2 SYGVQD (reference sequence). The ends were cut back, 3 bases at V and 2 bases at J, with 15 bases in the middle. CDR3 amino acids: CASSEVTRGITDTQYF. DNA of the CDR3: TGCGCCAGCAGTGAAGTGACTAGGGGGATCACAGATACGCAGTATTTT.

J is TRBJ2-5 and V is TRBV5-1; D possibly uses TRBD1 or TRBD2 (5 bases each). Trimming pared 0 bases from V and 3 bases from J, leaving 21 bases between. Germline V CDR1 and CDR2: SGHRS, YFSETQ. The CDR3 covers 18 residues. CDR3 sequence (DNA): TGCGCCAGCAGCTTGGGGTCAGGGTGGGGGATCCTGAAAGAGACCCAGTACTTC. It yields the protein CASSLGSGWGILKETQYF.

The V and J genes are TRBV6-5 and TRBJ1-3, with D unclear. From germline, CDR1 is MNHEY and CDR2 SVGAGI. V was cut by 5 bases and J by 0 bases, with 11 bases left in between. This CDR3 has 15 residues. CDR3 loop: CASSKQPSSGNTIYF. DNA of the CDR3: TGTGCCAGCAGTAAACAGCCCTCCTCTGGAAACACCATATATTTT.

This clone was found a few times. The chain links TRBV29-1 to TRBJ1-2, with TRBD1 matching 9 bases. The CDR3 sequence is 12 residues long. Germline loops: CDR1 SQVTM, CDR2 ANQGSEA. J lost 4 bases, V lost 3 bases, and 0 bases had no gene match. The CDR3 region has the DNA TGCAGCGTTGAGACAGGGGGCTATGGCTACACCTTC. Protein product: CSVETGGYGYTF.

The rearrangement joins TRBV12-3 or TRBV12-4 to TRBJ1-2; D remains unclear. V was cut by 6 bases and J by 8 bases, with 16 bases left in between. This CDR3 contains 13 residues. The DNA of the CDR3 is TGTGCCAGCAGCCCTCAGGCCGCCAACGGCTACACCTTC. Protein: CASSPQAANGYTF.

This chain connects TRBV19 to TRBJ2-5; no clear D gene. Between the trimmed V and J ends, which lost 3 bases and 0 bases, there was a span of 11 bases. The CDR3 is made up of 15 amino acids. Germline CDR1 is LNHDA and CDR2 is SQIVND (reference sequence). The CDR3 protein is CASSIHGWYQETQYF. The CDR3, as DNA: TGTGCCAGTAGTATTCATGGGTGGTACCAAGAGACCCAGTACTTC.

The chain links TRBV2 to TRBJ1-6; the D gene is possibly TRBD1 (6 bases). This CDR3 comprises 14 residues. Germline lookup yields CDR1 SNHLY and CDR2 FYNNEI. V lost 2 bases, J lost 7 bases, and 9 bases lay in between. Here the CDR3 DNA reads TGTGCCAGCAGTGAACTACAGGGCAATTCACCCCTCCACTTT. Amino acid sequence: CASSELQGNSPLHF.

The chain combines TRBV11-1 with TRBJ2-5; D call uncertain. Trimming took 8 bases from V and 3 from J, leaving 7 bases between them. The CDR3 runs 11 residues. Per the germline V gene, CDR1 is SGHAT and CDR2 is FQDESV (reference sequence). CDR3 sequence: CASGLKETQYF. The CDR3 region has the DNA TGTGCCAGCGGGTTGAAAGAGACCCAGTACTTC.

The chain joins TRBV6-2 or TRBV6-3 to TRBJ1-2; TRBD1 aligns across 9 bases. The V gene's germline CDR1 is MNHEY and CDR2 SVGEGT. The CDR3 length is 13 residues. Trimming took 5 bases from V and 3 from J; bases not matched to a gene: 1. CDR3 sequence reads: CASSDRGDYGYTF. In DNA form, the CDR3 reads TGTGCCAGCAGTGACAGGGGGGACTATGGCTACACCTTC.

This clone was seen more than once but under ten times. V and J are TRBV18 and TRBJ1-2; 7 bases are shared with TRBD1. Germline CDR1 is KGHSH and CDR2 is LQKENI. V shed 2 bases and J 4 bases; nucleotides not matched to a gene: 7. The CDR3 totals 15 residues. Here the CDR3 DNA reads TGTGCCAGCTCACCAGACAGGGAGGGGTCCTATGGCTACACCTTC. It yields the protein CASSPDREGSYGYTF.

The chain joins TRBV11-3 to TRBJ1-2; 10 bases fit TRBD1. CDR1 and CDR2 (germline): SGHNT, YENEEA. V shed 5 bases, J shed 10 bases, and the junction held 16 bases outside the gene matches. There are 16 residues in the CDR3. This CDR3 is CASSPRQGAPINAYTF. CDR3 bases: TGTGCCAGCAGCCCGCGACAGGGGGCTCCTATCAATGCCTACACCTTC.

This chain links TRBV24-1 with TRBJ1-5; possibly TRBD1 for D (5 bases). Germline CDR1 and CDR2: KGHDR and SFDVKD. The CDR3 is made up of 14 amino acids. Between the trimmed V and J ends, which lost 4 bases and 10 bases, there was a span of 16 bases. In nucleotides, the CDR3 is TGTGCCACCAGTGACTACCTCGCAGGGTCCCCCCAGCATTTT. Translated, it gives CATSDYLAGSPQHF.